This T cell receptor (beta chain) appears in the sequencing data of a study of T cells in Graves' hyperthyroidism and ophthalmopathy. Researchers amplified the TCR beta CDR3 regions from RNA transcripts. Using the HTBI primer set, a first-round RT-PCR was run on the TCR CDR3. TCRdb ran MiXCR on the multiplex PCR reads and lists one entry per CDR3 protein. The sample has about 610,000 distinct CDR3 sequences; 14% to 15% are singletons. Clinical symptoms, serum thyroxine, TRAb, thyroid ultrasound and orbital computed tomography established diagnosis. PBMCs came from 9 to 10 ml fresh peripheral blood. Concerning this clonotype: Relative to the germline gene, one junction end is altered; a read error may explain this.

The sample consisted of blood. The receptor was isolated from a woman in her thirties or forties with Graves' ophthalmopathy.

CDR3 region: CASSFGRKNTEAFF. DNA of the CDR3: TGTGCCAGCAGTTTTGGTCGTAAGAACACTGAGGCTTTCTTT. V usage is TRBV12-3 or TRBV12-4 and J usage is TRBJ1-1; D gene unclear. The CDR3 length is 14 residues.